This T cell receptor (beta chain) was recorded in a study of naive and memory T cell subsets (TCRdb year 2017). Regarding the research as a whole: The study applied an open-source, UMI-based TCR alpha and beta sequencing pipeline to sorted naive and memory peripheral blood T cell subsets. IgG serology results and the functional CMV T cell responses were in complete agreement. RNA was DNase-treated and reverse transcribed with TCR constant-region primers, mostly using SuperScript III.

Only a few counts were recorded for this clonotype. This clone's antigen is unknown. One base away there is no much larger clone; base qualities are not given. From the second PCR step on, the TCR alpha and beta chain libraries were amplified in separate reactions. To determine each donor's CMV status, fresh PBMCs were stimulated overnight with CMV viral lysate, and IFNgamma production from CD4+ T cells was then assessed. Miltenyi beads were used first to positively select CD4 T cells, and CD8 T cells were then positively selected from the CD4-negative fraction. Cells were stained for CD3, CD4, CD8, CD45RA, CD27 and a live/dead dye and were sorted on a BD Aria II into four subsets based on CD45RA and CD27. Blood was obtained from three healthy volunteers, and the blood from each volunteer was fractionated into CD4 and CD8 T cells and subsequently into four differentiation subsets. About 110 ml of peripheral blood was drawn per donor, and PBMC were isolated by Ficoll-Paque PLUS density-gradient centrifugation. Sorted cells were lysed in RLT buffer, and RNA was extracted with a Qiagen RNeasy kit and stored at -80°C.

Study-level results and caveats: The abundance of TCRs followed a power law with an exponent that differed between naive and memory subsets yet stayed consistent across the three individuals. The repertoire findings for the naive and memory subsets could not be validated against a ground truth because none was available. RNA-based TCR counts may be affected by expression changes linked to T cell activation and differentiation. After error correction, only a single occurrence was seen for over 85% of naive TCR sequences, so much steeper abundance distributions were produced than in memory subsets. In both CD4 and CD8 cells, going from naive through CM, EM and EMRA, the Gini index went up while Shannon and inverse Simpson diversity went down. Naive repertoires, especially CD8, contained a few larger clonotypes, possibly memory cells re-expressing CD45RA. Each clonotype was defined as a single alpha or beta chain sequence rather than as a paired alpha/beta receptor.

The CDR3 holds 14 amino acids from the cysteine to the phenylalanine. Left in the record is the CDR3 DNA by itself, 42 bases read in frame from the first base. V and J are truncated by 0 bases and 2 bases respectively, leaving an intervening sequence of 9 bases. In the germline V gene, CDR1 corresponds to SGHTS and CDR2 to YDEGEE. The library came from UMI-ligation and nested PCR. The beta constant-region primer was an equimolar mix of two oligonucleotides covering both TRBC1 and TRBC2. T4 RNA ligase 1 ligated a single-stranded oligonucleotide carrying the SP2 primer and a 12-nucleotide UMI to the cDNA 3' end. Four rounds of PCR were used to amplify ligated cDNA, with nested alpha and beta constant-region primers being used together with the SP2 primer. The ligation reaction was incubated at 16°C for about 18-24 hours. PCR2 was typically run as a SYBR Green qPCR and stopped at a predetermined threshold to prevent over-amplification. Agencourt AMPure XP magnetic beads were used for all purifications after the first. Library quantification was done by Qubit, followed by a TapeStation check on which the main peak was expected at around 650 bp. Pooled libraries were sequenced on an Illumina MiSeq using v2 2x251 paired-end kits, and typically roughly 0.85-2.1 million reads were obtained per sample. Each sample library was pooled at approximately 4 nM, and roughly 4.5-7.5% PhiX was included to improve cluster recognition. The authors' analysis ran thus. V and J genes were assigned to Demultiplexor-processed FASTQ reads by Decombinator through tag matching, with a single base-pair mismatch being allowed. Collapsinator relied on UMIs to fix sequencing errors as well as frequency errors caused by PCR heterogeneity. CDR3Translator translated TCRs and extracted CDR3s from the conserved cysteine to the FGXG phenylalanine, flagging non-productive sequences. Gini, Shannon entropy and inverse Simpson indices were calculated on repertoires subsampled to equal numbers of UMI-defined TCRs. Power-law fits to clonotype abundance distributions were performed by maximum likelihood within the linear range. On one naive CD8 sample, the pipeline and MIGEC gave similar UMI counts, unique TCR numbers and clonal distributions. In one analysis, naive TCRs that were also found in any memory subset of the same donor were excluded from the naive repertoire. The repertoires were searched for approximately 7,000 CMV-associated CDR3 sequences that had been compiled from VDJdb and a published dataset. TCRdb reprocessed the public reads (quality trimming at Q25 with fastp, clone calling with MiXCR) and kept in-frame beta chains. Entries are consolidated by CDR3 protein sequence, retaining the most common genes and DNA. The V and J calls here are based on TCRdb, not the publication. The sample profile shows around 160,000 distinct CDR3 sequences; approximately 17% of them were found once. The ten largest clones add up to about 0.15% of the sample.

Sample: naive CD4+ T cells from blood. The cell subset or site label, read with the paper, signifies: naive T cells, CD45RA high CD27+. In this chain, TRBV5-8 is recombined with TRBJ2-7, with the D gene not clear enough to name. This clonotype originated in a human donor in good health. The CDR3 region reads CASSLDLGPYEQYF. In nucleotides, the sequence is TGTGCCAGCAGCTTGGATTTGGGTCCCTACGAGCAGTACTTC.